This T cell receptor beta chain is drawn from a study of blood T cell repertoires in COVID-19. The CDR3 spans 14 residues. Trimming removed 2 bases at V and 4 bases at J, with 8 bases between. CDR1 MRHNA and CDR2 SNTAGT come from the germline V gene. The method was immunoSEQ multiplex PCR; TCRdb's version includes in-frame clones alone and lacks a portion of them. The table has over 55,000 clones, 70% to 90% seen once. The chain couples TRBV6-4 to TRBJ2-2; unclear D gene. Source material: peripheral blood. The clonotype comes from a human donor with active COVID-19. The donor label of this sample is uncertain. CDR3 nucleotide sequence: TGTGCCAGCAGTGACAGCCCCGGCACCGGGGAGCTGTTTTTT. This gives the protein CASSDSPGTGELFF.